The present entry profiles one TCR beta chain with its context. This CDR3 is 17 amino acids long. V was clipped by 4 bases and J by 5 bases; unmatched bases: 8. Per the germline V gene, CDR1 is MNHEY and CDR2 is SVGEGT. Generated by immunoSEQ multiplex PCR, the TCRdb table keeps only in-frame clones and is missing some. Of 90,000 to 150,000 clones listed, approximately 80% are singletons. The sample comes from a study of blood T cell repertoires in COVID-19. The origin of this receptor is a woman of 80 years or more with acute or convalescent COVID-19. The gene calls are TRBV6-2 or TRBV6-3 and TRBJ2-1; 13 bases line up with TRBD2. Sequencing used peripheral blood. CDR3 protein: CASSSGTSGALNNEQFF. CDR3 nucleotides: TGTGCCAGCAGTTCCGGGACTAGCGGGGCGCTTAACAATGAGCAGTTCTTC.